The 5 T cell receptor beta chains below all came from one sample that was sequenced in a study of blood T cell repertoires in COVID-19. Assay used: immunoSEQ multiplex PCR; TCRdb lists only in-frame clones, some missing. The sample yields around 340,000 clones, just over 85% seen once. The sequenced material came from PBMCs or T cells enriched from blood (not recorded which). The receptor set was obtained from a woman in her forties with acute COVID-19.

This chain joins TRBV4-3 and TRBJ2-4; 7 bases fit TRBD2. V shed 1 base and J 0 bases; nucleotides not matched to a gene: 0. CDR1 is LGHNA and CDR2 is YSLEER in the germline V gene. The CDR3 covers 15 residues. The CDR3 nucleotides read TGCGCCAGCAGCCAAGGGGGGGGAGCCAAAAACATTCAGTACTTC. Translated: CASSQGGGAKNIQYF.

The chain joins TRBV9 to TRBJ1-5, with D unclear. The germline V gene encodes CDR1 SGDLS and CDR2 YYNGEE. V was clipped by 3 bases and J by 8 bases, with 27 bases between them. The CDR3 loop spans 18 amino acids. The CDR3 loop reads CASSASSGSGSPLEPQHF. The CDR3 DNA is TGTGCCAGCAGCGCCAGTAGTGGCTCCGGGTCTCCCTTAGAGCCCCAGCATTTT.

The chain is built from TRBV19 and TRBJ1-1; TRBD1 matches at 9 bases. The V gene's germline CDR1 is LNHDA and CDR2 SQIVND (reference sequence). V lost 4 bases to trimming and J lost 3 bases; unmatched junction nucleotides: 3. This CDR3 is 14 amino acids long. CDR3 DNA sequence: TGTGCCAGTAGTACTGGGACAGGGCACACTGAAGCTTTCTTT. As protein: CASSTGTGHTEAFF.

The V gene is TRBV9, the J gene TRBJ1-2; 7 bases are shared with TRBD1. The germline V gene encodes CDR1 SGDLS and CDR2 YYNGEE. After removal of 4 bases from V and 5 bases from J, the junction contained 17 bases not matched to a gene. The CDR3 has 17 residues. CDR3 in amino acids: CASSPRDSLILTYGYTF. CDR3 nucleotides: TGTGCCAGCAGCCCCCGGGACAGCTTGATACTGACTTATGGCTACACCTTC. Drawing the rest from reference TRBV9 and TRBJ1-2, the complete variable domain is DSGVTQTPKHLITATGQRVTLRCSPRSGDLSVYWYQQSLDQGLQFLIQYYNGEERAKGNILERFSAQQFPDLHSELNLSSLELGDSALYFCASSPRDSLILTYGYTFGSGTRLTVV.

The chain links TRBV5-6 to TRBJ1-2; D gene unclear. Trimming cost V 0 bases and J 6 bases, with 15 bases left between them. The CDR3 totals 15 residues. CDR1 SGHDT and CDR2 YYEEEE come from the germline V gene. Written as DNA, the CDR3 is TGTGCCAGCAGCTTGGTTGTTGCGGGGAGGGATGGCTACACCTTC. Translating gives CASSLVVAGRDGYTF.